This entry concerns a single TCR beta chain. This sample was included in a study of blood T cell repertoires in COVID-19. The CDR3 is 13 residues long. CDR1 and CDR2 from the germline V gene are SQVTM and ANQGSEA. Trimming took off 4 bases at V and 7 bases at J, with 14 bases between the two ends. The method was immunoSEQ multiplex PCR; TCRdb's version includes in-frame clones alone and lacks a portion of them. This table holds about 250,000 clones, about 84% found once. This TCR was sampled from a woman older than 75 with acute or convalescent COVID-19. Input material: peripheral blood. The rearrangement joins TRBV29-1 to TRBJ2-1; a weak D match, TRBD1 (5 bases). The DNA of the CDR3 is TGCAGCGTTGCCTCCACAGGAAGTAATGAGCAGTTCTTC. Its protein is CSVASTGSNEQFF.